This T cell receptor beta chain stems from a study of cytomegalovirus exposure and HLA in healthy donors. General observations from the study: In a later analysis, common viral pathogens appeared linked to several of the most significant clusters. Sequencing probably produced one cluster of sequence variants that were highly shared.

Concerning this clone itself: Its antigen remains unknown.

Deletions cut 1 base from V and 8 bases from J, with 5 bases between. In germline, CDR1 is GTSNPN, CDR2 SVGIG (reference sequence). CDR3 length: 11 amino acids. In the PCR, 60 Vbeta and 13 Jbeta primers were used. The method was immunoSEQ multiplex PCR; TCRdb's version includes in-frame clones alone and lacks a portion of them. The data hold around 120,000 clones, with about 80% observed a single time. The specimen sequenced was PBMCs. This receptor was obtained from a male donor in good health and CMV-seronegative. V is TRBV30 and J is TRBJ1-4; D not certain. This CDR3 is CAWSAGEKLFF. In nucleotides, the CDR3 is TGTGCCTGGAGTGCGGGAGAAAAACTGTTTTTT. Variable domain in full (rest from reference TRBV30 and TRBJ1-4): SQTIHQWPATLVQPVGSPLSLECTVEGTSNPNLYWYRQAAGRGLQLLFYSVGIGQISSEVPQNLSASRPQDRQFILSSKKLLLSDSGFYLCAWSAGEKLFFGSGTQLSVL.